Sequencing of this T cell receptor (beta chain) was carried out in a study of shared clonotypes between healthy human individuals. Study background: CD8 memory received one plate per donor, CD8 naive two, CD4 memory three and CD4 naive three.

Study-wide points: In the sorted subsets, rarefaction showed sequencing was incomplete despite large depth. Tissue TCR repertoires likely differ from these blood-only repertoires.

The germline V and J ends were trimmed by 4 bases and 3 bases, with 8 bases remaining between them. The CDR3 sequence is 12 residues long. The germline gives CDR1 SGHDT, CDR2 YYEEEE. About this clone: Its antigen is unidentified.

Running of the assay took place at deep level. Generated by immunoSEQ multiplex PCR, the TCRdb table keeps only in-frame clones and is missing some. The sample holds 2 million to 2.5 million clones, about 95% seen once. Naive CD8 isolation took CD45RO-negative cells positively selected for CCR7 and excluded terminally differentiated effector memory CD45RA+ cells. The clonotype was recovered from a man between 18 and 29 years old in good health. V gene TRBV5-6 combines with J gene TRBJ2-7; D remains unclear. Sequencing was performed on naive CD8+ T cells sorted from blood. This CDR3 reads CASSGPHYEQYF. The CDR3 coding sequence is TGTGCCAGCAGCGGCCCCCACTACGAGCAGTACTTC.